The T cell receptor beta chain under discussion was sequenced for a study of T cell responses to AZD1222 COVID-19 vaccine. Measured with immunoSEQ multiplex PCR; TCRdb has only the in-frame clones, and not every one. This table holds some 120,000 clones, about nine tenths found once. The CDR3 covers 13 residues. The V gene end was trimmed by 4 bases and the J gene end by 5 bases; junction bases not matched to a gene: 4. Germline V lookup: CDR1 SGHNT, CDR2 YYREEE (reference sequence). The clonotype was recovered from an adult in good health. Sequenced here: peripheral blood, sampled on day 0 of AZD1222 vaccination. V and J are TRBV5-4 and TRBJ2-5, with 8 bases that match TRBD1. CDR3 in DNA: TGTGCCAGCAGCGGACAGGGTTTCGAGACCCAGTACTTC. Its protein is CASSGQGFETQYF.